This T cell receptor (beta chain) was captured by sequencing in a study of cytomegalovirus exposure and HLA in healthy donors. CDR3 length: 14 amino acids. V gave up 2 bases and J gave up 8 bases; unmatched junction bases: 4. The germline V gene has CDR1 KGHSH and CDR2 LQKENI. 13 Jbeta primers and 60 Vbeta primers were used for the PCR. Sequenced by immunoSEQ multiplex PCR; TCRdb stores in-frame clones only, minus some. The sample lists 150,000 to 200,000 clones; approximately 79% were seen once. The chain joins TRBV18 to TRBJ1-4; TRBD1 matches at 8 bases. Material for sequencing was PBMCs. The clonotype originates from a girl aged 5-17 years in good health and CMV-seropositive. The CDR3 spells CASSPTQGVEKLFF. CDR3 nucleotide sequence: TGTGCCAGCTCACCAACACAGGGGGTGGAAAAACTGTTTTTT. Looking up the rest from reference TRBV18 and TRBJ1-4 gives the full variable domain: NAGVMQNPRHLVRRRGQEARLRCSPMKGHSHVYWYRQLPEEGLKFMVYLQKENIIDESGMPKERFSAEFPKEGPSILRIQQVVRGDSAAYFCASSPTQGVEKLFFGSGTQLSVL.